This TCR beta chain was found in a study of blood T cell repertoires in COVID-19. The overall study: Sources were T cells, B-cell-depleted T cells, or PBMCs; the material itself was cDNA or gDNA.

TCRdb's copy holds only in-frame clones and misses some; the assay was immunoSEQ multiplex PCR. This sample yields approximately 67,000 clones, of which around 85% are seen a single time; 15% to 20% belongs to the top ten. The CDR3 consists of 14 residues. Germline V CDR1 and CDR2: WNHNN, SYGVQD (reference sequence). The V end was cut by 4 bases, the J end by 1 base, with 10 bases between. The TCR sequence derives from a woman older than 75 with acute or convalescent COVID-19. The J gene is TRBJ1-2, the V gene TRBV10-1, with D possibly being TRBD1 (6 bases). The sequenced sample was peripheral blood. The CDR3 loop reads CASSGGQFNYGYTF. Here the CDR3 DNA reads TGCGCCAGCAGTGGTGGACAGTTTAACTATGGCTACACCTTC.